The clone carrying this T cell receptor (beta chain) was seen a few times. Antigen specificity is unknown. This record comes from a study of T cell repertoires in aging, cancer and after chemotherapy. Overall study context: The whole study produced a dataset of around 9 million TCR reads.

A mixed TRB-A/B primer pool amplified rearranged TRB by multiplex touch-down PCR. TCRdb re-called the multiplex PCR reads through MiXCR, storing one row per CDR3 protein. The sample includes some 2,000 distinct CDR3 sequences, 28% of them seen just once. Peripheral blood genomic DNA, not sorted cells or RNA, was the template. This CDR3 has 17 amino acids. V shed 0 bases, J shed 4 bases, and the junction held 7 bases outside the gene matches. In germline, CDR1 is MNHEY, CDR2 SVGEGT. Whole-study results and caveats: In each cancer cohort, median generation probability increased across chemotherapy, suggesting thymic output rebounded. Immunological memory after chemotherapy cannot be judged from the repertoire data.

The source of this sequence is a human donor in good health. The rearrangement uses TRBV6-2 or TRBV6-3 and TRBJ2-1, with 9 bases identical to TRBD2. The sample comprised blood. The CDR3 DNA follows: TGTGCCAGCAGTTACTCTCCCCCTAGCGGGATTTACAATGAGCAGTTCTTC. Amino acids: CASSYSPPSGIYNEQFF.